One sample yielded the 18 T cell receptor beta chains listed below, sequenced in a study of PD-1 blockade in classical Hodgkin lymphoma. The table came from immunoSEQ multiplex PCR; TCRdb's copy has only in-frame clones and leaves some out. This sample has approximately 96,000 clones, with approximately 94% found just once. Indicated time point: cycle 4 day 1 (C4D1), after 6 weeks of nivolumab. Exposure to brentuximab vedotin varied, and each patient had relapsed following autologous stem cell transplantation. The sample consisted of peripheral blood mononuclear cells (PBMCs), taken before the fourth cycle of nivolumab. These receptors were obtained from a human donor with classical Hodgkin lymphoma.

The chain is built from TRBV27 and TRBJ1-1; D unresolved. CDR1 and CDR2 (germline): MNHEY, SMNVEV (reference sequence). The CDR3 is 10 residues long. V was pared by 8 bases and J by 5 bases, with 6 bases between. The CDR3 sequence is CASGWTEAFF. The CDR3 bases are TGTGCCAGCGGGTGGACTGAAGCTTTCTTT.

J is TRBJ1-1 and V is TRBV25-1; TRBD1 is a possible D gene (5 bases). Germline V gives CDR1 MGHDK, CDR2 SYGVNS. V gave up 8 bases and J gave up 6 bases, with 16 bases separating them. The CDR3 extends over 13 amino acids. CDR3 DNA sequence: TGTGCCAGCGCCCACCCGGGGCGCGCTGAAGCTTTCTTT. As protein: CASAHPGRAEAFF.

This clone was seen a single time. The chain employs TRBV9 and TRBJ2-1; D may be TRBD2 (6 bases). The germline gives CDR1 SGDLS, CDR2 YYNGEE. V dropped 4 bases and J dropped 4 bases, with 15 bases sitting between them. CDR3 length: 15 amino acids. The CDR3 region is CASSPSPSAYNEQFF. CDR3 coding DNA: TGTGCCAGCAGCCCCAGCCCTAGCGCATACAATGAGCAGTTCTTC.

This chain joins TRBV2 and TRBJ1-5, with no clear D. CDR1 SNHLY and CDR2 FYNNEI come from the germline V gene. V shed 6 bases and J shed 0 bases, with 18 bases lying between them. The CDR3 loop spans 17 amino acids. CDR3 DNA: TGTGCCAGCAGAGCGCGGGCAGCGGCTTTTAGCAATCAGCCCCAGCATTTT. Amino acid sequence: CASRARAAAFSNQPQHF.

The J gene is TRBJ2-3, the V gene TRBV28; tentative D call: TRBD2 (7 bases). CDR1 MDHEN and CDR2 SYDVKM come from the germline V gene. The CDR3 has 19 amino acids. V was clipped by 6 bases and J by 0 bases, with 25 bases between them. Written as DNA, the CDR3 is TGTGCCAGCAGGCACCAACGGGGGGCCGCCCGTGCTAGCACAGATACGCAGTATTTT. This sequence encodes CASRHQRGAARASTDTQYF.

The J gene is TRBJ2-3, the V gene TRBV27; 7 nucleotides align to TRBD2. Losses at the gene ends were 5 bases for V and 1 base for J; bases not matched to a gene: 9. The germline CDR1 and CDR2 sequences are MNHEY and SMNVEV (reference sequence). This CDR3 spans 16 amino acids. The CDR3: CASSLIREAGTDTQYF. CDR3 DNA: TGTGCCAGCAGTCTAATCCGGGAGGCGGGCACAGATACGCAGTATTTT.

The gene calls are TRBV7-9 and TRBJ1-2; D gene ambiguous. This CDR3 contains 13 residues. CDR1 and CDR2 (germline): SEHNR, FQNEAQ (reference sequence). V was pared by 6 bases and J by 8 bases, with 16 bases between. The CDR3 nucleotides read TGTGCCAGCAGTCCCGAGAAACACGGGGGCTACACCTTC. Its translation is CASSPEKHGGYTF.

The chain joins TRBV10-3 to TRBJ2-1; tentatively, D is TRBD2 (6 bases). Germline CDR1 reads ENHRY; CDR2 reads SYGVKD. The V end was cut by 3 bases, the J end by 0 bases, with 9 bases between. This CDR3 comprises 15 residues. CDR3 protein: CAISDPGSSYNEQFF. In DNA form, the CDR3 reads TGTGCCATCAGTGACCCCGGGAGCTCCTACAATGAGCAGTTCTTC.

Note on this clone: A read error may produce the germline difference seen at one junction end. The gene calls are TRBV7-7 and TRBJ2-2; TRBD2 aligns across 14 bases. Germline-derived CDR1 and CDR2 are SSHAT and FNYEAQ (reference sequence). This CDR3 has 18 amino acids. In DNA, the CDR3 is TGTGCTAGCAGCTCCGGGACTAGCGGGAGTAGGATCACCGGGGAGCTGTTTTTT. Its protein is CASSSGTSGSRITGELFF.

The CDR3: CASSSPGGSPNYGYTF. CDR3 coding DNA: TGTGCCAGCAGTTCCCCAGGGGGTAGCCCTAACTATGGCTACACCTTC. The J gene is TRBJ1-2, the V gene TRBV27, with 7 bases that match TRBD1. The germline V gene encodes CDR1 MNHEY and CDR2 SMNVEV (reference sequence). The CDR3 runs 16 residues. V lost 4 bases to trimming and J lost 0 bases; unmatched junction nucleotides: 8.

This clone was recorded only once. V and J are TRBV6-4 and TRBJ1-5; TRBD1 matches 10 bases. J gave up 3 bases and V 0 bases, and 14 bases lay outside the gene matches. The CDR3 runs to 20 residues. Germline lookup yields CDR1 MRHNA and CDR2 SNTAGT. CDR3 nucleotide sequence: TGTGCCAGCAGTGACTCAAGCCGGGACAGGGGTCGGGCCCCCAATCAGCCCCAGCATTTT. Protein product: CASSDSSRDRGRAPNQPQHF.

The chain is built from TRBV10-2 and TRBJ1-2; the D gene is possibly TRBD1 (5 bases). Deletions cut 6 bases from V and 3 bases from J, with 8 bases between. Germline V lookup: CDR1 WSHSY, CDR2 SAAADI. This CDR3 is 12 amino acids long. CDR3 region: CASSGGDYGYTF. The CDR3 DNA reads TGCGCCAGCAGCGGGGGGGACTATGGCTACACCTTC.

The chain carries TRBV19 and TRBJ2-2; 8 bases align to TRBD1. Trimming removed 6 bases from V and 6 bases from J; junction bases left unmatched: 0. This CDR3 contains 12 residues. Germline V CDR1 and CDR2: LNHDA, SQIVND (reference sequence). CDR3 coding DNA: TGTGCCAGTAGACAGGGGGCCGGGGAGCTGTTTTTT. The encoded protein is CASRQGAGELFF. The complete variable domain, with remaining parts taken from reference TRBV19 and TRBJ2-2, reads DGGITQSPKYLFRKEGQNVTLSCEQNLNHDAMYWYRQDPGQGLRLIYYSQIVNDFQKGDIAEGYSVSREKKESFPLTVTSAQKNPTAFYLCASRQGAGELFFGEGSRLTVL.

V gene TRBV6-5 combines with J gene TRBJ2-3; 7 nucleotides line up with TRBD1. The V and J ends lost 5 bases and 2 bases, in that order; junction bases with no gene match: 7. The germline gives CDR1 MNHEY, CDR2 SVGAGI. CDR3 length equals 15 residues. DNA of the CDR3: TGTGCCAGCAGTAACCGACAGGGATACACAGATACGCAGTATTTT. This translates into CASSNRQGYTDTQYF.

J is TRBJ2-4 and V is TRBV18, with TRBD2 as a possible D gene (6 bases). The germline V and J ends were trimmed by 8 bases and 5 bases, with 25 bases remaining between them. The CDR3 loop spans 17 amino acids. In germline, CDR1 is KGHSH, CDR2 LQKENI. The CDR3 region has the DNA TGTGCCAGCAGTCTCGGGGCCCCGTCGGTAGCGGAAAACATTCAGTACTTC. It codes for CASSLGAPSVAENIQYF. The full variable domain, rest sourced from reference TRBV18 and TRBJ2-4, is NAGVMQNPRHLVRRRGQEARLRCSPMKGHSHVYWYRQLPEEGLKFMVYLQKENIIDESGMPKERFSAEFPKEGPSILRIQQVVRGDSAAYFCASSLGAPSVAENIQYFGAGTRLSVL.

The genes are TRBV9 and TRBJ1-5, with D uncertain. In germline, CDR1 is SGDLS, CDR2 YYNGEE. CDR3 size: 15 residues. Trimming took 0 bases from V and 5 from J, leaving 12 bases between them. The CDR3, as DNA: TGTGCCAGCAGCGTAGCCCTCAGTGGATATCAGCCCCAGCATTTT. It yields the protein CASSVALSGYQPQHF.

The J gene is TRBJ2-5, the V gene TRBV7-2; D is undetermined. The CDR3 sequence is 11 residues long. V shed 3 bases and J shed 4 bases, with 3 bases lying between them. Germline V CDR1 and CDR2: SGHTA, FQGNSA. The CDR3 sequence is CASSLLETQYF. CDR3 in DNA: TGTGCCAGCAGCTTGTTAGAGACCCAGTACTTC.

The chain employs TRBV28 and TRBJ1-2; no definite D call. Germline-derived CDR1 and CDR2 are MDHEN and SYDVKM. The CDR3 consists of 17 residues. Trimming removed 2 bases from V and 4 bases from J, with 20 bases in between. DNA of the CDR3: TGTGCCAGCAGTTTAGGGATACAGTTCAGAGGTAGCTATGGCTACACCTTC. Its translation: CASSLGIQFRGSYGYTF.